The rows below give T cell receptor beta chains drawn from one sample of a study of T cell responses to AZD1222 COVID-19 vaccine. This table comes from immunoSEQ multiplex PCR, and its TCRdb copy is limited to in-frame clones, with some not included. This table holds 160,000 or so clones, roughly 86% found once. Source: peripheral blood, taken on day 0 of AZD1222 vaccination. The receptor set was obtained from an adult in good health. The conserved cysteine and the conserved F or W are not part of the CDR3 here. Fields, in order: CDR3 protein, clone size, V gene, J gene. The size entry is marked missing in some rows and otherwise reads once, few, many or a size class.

ASSSIGSGDYGYT	NA	TRBV28	TRBJ1-2
ASSSVSSGANVLT	NA	TRBV27	TRBJ2-6
ASTLPMAGISGANVLT	NA	TRBV5-4	TRBJ2-6
ASSLDGVNRELF	NA	TRBV7-7	TRBJ2-2
ASSDPSFNYGYT	NA	TRBV6-1	TRBJ1-2
ASSQRQRNTEAF	once	TRBV7-2	TRBJ1-1
ASSLSGEQY	NA	TRBV28	TRBJ2-7
ASRPTGNQNGEKLF	once	TRBV19	TRBJ1-4
ASSPQGINTEAF	NA	TRBV18	TRBJ1-1
ASSLWGPDGKLF	NA	TRBV5-6	TRBJ1-4
ASRYGQGGNTEAF	NA	TRBV19	TRBJ1-1
ASRQGQALEAF	NA	TRBV6-5	TRBJ1-1
ASSFGGGRYNEQF	NA	TRBV27	TRBJ2-1
ASSLLGKQPQH	NA	TRBV28	TRBJ1-5
AARAGRASPLH	NA	TRBV30	TRBJ1-6
ASSFDIASLGTAYQETQY	NA	TRBV28	TRBJ2-5
ASSQPLGQGNTEAF	NA	TRBV7-9	TRBJ1-1
ASSYSRLGSPLH	NA	TRBV27	TRBJ1-6
ASSQEFSNNLSLH	NA	TRBV4-3	TRBJ1-6
ASTTGGRGYT	NA	TRBV6-5	TRBJ1-2
ASSGTGDTQY	NA	TRBV9	TRBJ2-3
ASSWDIYNQPQH	few	TRBV19	TRBJ1-5
ASSQEFDDTQY	NA	TRBV4-3	TRBJ2-3
ASSLSGAGANVLT	NA	TRBV5-4	TRBJ2-6
ASSQVQGALRTGELF	NA	TRBV4-3	TRBJ2-2
ATSRDPNLELKVSYNEQF	NA	TRBV15	TRBJ2-1
ASSENLSGRVRNSPLH	NA	TRBV6-1	TRBJ1-6
ASSLGDRATGELF	once	TRBV5-6	TRBJ2-2
ASSEAETDTEAF	NA	TRBV10-1	TRBJ1-1
ASSVKRGMAYNEQF	NA	TRBV9	TRBJ2-1
ASSLVAGGSGELF	NA	TRBV5-4	TRBJ2-2
ASSKQGNQPQH	NA	TRBV19	TRBJ1-5
ASRVRGTDTEAF	NA	TRBV2	TRBJ1-1
ARSLVWGSETQY	NA	TRBV7-5	TRBJ2-5
ASSHRQGPGETQY	many	TRBV6-5	TRBJ2-5
ASSFERLSEAF	NA	TRBV7-3	TRBJ1-1
ASSPQGQGYEQY	once	TRBV18	TRBJ2-7
ATSHGQGSYEQY	NA	TRBV24-1	TRBJ2-7
ASSKSGDSNQPQH	NA	TRBV3-1/TRBV3-2	TRBJ1-5
AWSLAMDTEAF	NA	TRBV30	TRBJ1-1